This TCR beta chain derives from a study of PD-1 blockade in classical Hodgkin lymphoma (dated by TCRdb to 2018 to 2021). Turning to the overall study: The study used TCR beta sequencing and CyTOF to define a peripheral blood immune signature of response to PD-1 blockade in classical Hodgkin lymphoma.

This specimen's time point label, per the study, means: newly diagnosed, previously untreated cHL patient sample. A Miltenyi CD4+ T cell isolation kit was used for magnetic negative selection to purify CD4+ T cells from thawed PBMCs. PBMCs from patients with newly diagnosed, previously untreated classical Hodgkin lymphoma were sequenced as a comparison group for the relapsed/refractory trial patients. Peripheral blood was collected in 8 mL Vacutainer Cell Preparation Tubes, from which PBMCs were isolated by centrifugation and then cryopreserved. Purified CD4+ and CD8+ fractions were prepared only for cases with an additional available PBMC sample. Magnetically labelled cells were removed on LS columns in a quadroMACS separator, and the flow-through was collected as the purified fraction. What the work shows at the level of the full study, not this receptor alone: Baseline TCR diversity was reported as lower in newly diagnosed patients than in healthy donors, and lower still in relapsed/refractory patients. Only a single clinical trial cohort was studied, and what caused the repertoire differences, possibly disease activity or prior therapy, remained undefined.

Genomic DNA was isolated using the Qiagen DNeasy kit from unsorted PBMCs as well as from negatively selected CD4+ and CD8+ fractions. TCR beta CDR3 regions were amplified by immunoSEQ multiplex PCR using primers annealing to V and J segments. A synthetic immune receptor repertoire was used to minimize amplification bias, and remaining bias was computationally removed after sequencing. The authors' pipeline ran thus. Repertoire diversity was quantified as the Shannon entropy index using custom Python scripts. The unsorted, CD4+ and CD8+ repertoires were each analyzed separately, with the exception of combined analyses, where CD4+ and CD8+ sequences were merged in silico. TCRdb mirrors the immuneACCESS table, restricted to in-frame sequences. Some clones are absent from its copies; in checked studies, under half trace to an unresolved V gene, and the reason for the others is unknown. The D gene and trimming were derived from the DNA, and the V and J assignments and clone size from that table. For this sample there are roughly 20,000 clones; 85% to 95% appear just once. The ten largest clones capture over 0.4% of the sample.

Counted from cysteine to phenylalanine, this CDR3 has 14 amino acids. Only CDR3 DNA is held: 42 bases, read in frame from base 1. Looking up the germline V gene yields CDR1 ENHRY and CDR2 SYGVKD. V has 5 bases trimmed and J has 1 base trimmed; junction bases matching no gene number 3. A note on this clone: This clone's antigen is unknown. No base-level quality is on record; no much larger clone is a single base apart.

Source material: CD4+ T cells from blood. The chain is encoded by TRBV10-3 joined to TRBJ1-1; TRBD1 aligns with 8 central bases. The source is a human donor with classical Hodgkin lymphoma. CDR3 region: CAISKDRANTEAFF. The nucleotides read TGTGCCATCAGTAAGGACAGGGCGAACACTGAAGCTTTCTTT.